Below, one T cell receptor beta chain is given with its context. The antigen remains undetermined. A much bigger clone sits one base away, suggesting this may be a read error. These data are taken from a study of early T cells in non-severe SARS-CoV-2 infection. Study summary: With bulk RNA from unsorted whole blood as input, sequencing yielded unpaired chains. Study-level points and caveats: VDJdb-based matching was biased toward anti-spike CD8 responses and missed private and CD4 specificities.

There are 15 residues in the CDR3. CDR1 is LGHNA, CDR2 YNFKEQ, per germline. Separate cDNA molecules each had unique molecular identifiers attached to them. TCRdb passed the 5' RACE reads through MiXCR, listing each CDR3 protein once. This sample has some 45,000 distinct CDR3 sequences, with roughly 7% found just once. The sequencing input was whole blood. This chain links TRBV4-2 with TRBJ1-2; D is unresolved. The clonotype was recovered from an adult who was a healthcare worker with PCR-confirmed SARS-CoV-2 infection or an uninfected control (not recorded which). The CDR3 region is CVSSQDTQESYGYTF. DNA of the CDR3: TGTGTCAGCAGCCAAGATACCCAGGAATCCTATGGCTACACCTTC.